This T cell receptor (beta chain) was obtained from a study of cytomegalovirus exposure and HLA in healthy donors. Study-level results: The study listed 150 to 200 cytomegalovirus-associated TCR beta chains. Reportedly, diagnosis of cytomegalovirus status by the classifier showed high specificity and sensitivity.

TCRdb's table, derived via immunoSEQ multiplex PCR, lists solely in-frame clones and lacks some. The data contain approximately 150,000 clones, less than 90% of them singletons. As concerns this clone: Its antigen is not known.

The CDR3 totals 14 residues. Unmatched junction bases numbered 6, after V lost 6 bases and J lost 6 bases. Germline V gene lookup returns CDR1 MNHNS and CDR2 SASEGT. Material for sequencing was PBMCs. The receptor was isolated from a man aged 25-45 years in good health and CMV-seropositive. The chain is built from TRBV6-1 and TRBJ1-5; 9 bases are a match to TRBD1. CDR3 nucleotide sequence: TGTGCCAGCAGGGGACAGGGAGGGGCTCAGCCCCAGCATTTT. Its protein is CASRGQGGAQPQHF.